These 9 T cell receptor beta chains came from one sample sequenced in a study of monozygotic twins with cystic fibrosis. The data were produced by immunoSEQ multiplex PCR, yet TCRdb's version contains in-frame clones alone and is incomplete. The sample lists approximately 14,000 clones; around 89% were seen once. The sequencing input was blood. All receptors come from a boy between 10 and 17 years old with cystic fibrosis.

CDR3 residues: CASTGQGFYGYTF. CDR3 DNA sequence: TGTGCCAGTACAGGACAGGGTTTCTATGGCTACACCTTC. The chain joins TRBV19 to TRBJ1-2; 8 bases match TRBD1. Trimming took 7 bases from V and 4 from J; bases not matched to a gene: 5. Looked up from germline, CDR1 is LNHDA and CDR2 is SQIVND (reference sequence). The CDR3 is made up of 13 amino acids.

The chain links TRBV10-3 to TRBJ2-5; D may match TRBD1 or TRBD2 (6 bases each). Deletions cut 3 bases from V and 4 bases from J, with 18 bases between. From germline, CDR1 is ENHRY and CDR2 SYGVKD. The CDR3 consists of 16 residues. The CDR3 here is CAISDAGTLGGETQYF. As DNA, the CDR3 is TGTGCCATCAGTGATGCCGGGACATTGGGGGGAGAGACCCAGTACTTC.

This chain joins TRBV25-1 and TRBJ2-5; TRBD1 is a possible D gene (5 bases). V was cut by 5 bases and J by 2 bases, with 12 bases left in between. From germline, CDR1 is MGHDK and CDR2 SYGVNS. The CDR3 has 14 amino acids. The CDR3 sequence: CASSKRQIQETQYF. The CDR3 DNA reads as TGTGCCAGCAGTAAGCGACAGATTCAAGAGACCCAGTACTTC. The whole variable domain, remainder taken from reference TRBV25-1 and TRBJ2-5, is EADIYQTPRYLVIGTGKKITLECSQTMGHDKMYWYQQDPGMELHLIHYSYGVNSTEKGDLSSESTVSRIRTEHFPLTLESARPSHTSQYLCASSKRQIQETQYFGPGTRLLVL.

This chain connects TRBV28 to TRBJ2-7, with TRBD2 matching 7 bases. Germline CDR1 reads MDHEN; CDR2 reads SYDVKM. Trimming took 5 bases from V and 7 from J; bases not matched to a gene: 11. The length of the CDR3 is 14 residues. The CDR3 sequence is CASSELAAFWEQYF. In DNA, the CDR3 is TGTGCCAGCAGTGAGCTAGCGGCATTCTGGGAGCAGTACTTC.

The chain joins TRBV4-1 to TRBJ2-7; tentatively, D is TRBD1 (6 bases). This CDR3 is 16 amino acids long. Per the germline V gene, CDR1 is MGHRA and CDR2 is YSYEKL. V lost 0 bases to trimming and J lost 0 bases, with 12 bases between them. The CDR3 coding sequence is TGCGCCAGCAGCCAAGATACAGGGAAGATCTCCTACGAGCAGTACTTC. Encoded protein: CASSQDTGKISYEQYF.

For the CDR3, the DNA is TGTGCCAGCAGTTTCGGGGGGGCGGTTATCTCCTACGAGCAGTACTTC. Amino acids: CASSFGGAVISYEQYF. This rearrangement joins TRBV2 to TRBJ2-7; TRBD2 matches at 8 bases. Germline V gene data show CDR1 as SNHLY and CDR2 as FYNNEI. V dropped 5 bases and J dropped 0; count of bases not matched to a gene: 9. The CDR3 length is 16 residues.

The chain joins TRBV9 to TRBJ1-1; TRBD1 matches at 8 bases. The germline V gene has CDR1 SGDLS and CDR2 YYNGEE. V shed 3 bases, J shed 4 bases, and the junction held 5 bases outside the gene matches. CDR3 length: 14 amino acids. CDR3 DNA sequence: TGTGCCAGCAGCGCCAGGGGGCAGGTCACTGAAGCTTTCTTT. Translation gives CASSARGQVTEAFF.

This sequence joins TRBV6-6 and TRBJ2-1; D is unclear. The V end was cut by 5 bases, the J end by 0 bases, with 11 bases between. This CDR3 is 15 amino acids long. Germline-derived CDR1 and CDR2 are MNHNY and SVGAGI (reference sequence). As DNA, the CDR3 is TGTGCCAGCAGTCGGCAGGCCGGCTCCTACAATGAGCAGTTCTTC. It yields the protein CASSRQAGSYNEQFF.

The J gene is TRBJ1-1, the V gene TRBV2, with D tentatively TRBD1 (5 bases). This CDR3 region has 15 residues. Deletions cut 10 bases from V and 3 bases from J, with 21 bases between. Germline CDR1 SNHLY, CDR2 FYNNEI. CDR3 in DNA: TGTGCCATCAGAGAAAGGCCAGGGATATACACTGAAGCTTTCTTT. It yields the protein CAIRERPGIYTEAFF. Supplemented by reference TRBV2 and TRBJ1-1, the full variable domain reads EPEVTQTPSHQVTQMGQEVILRCVPISNHLYFYWYRQILGQKVEFLVSFYNNEISEKSEIFDDQFSVERPDGSNFTLKIRSTKLEDSAMYFCAIRERPGIYTEAFFGQGTRLTVV.